This T cell receptor (beta chain) was retrieved from a study of identical twins. Each CDR3 protein is one row after TCRdb ran MiXCR on the 5' RACE reads. Of fewer than 250,000 distinct CDR3 sequences listed, about 7% were seen once; the top ten hold 3% to 4%. This clonotype appeared many times. The V end was cut by 3 bases, the J end by 4 bases, with 9 bases between. The CDR3 consists of 13 residues. These same data were also listed under a study on yellow fever vaccine responses in identical twins.

The source of this sequence is a woman aged 18-30 years in good health. V is TRBV12-3 or TRBV12-4 and J is TRBJ1-2; D not certain. The material sequenced was memory (CD45RO+) T cells sorted from blood. The CDR3 is CASSLMVGYGYTF. The CDR3 DNA reads as TGTGCCAGCAGTTTGATGGTGGGCTATGGCTACACCTTC.